The present entry profiles one T cell receptor beta chain with its context. Sequencing used immunoSEQ multiplex PCR; TCRdb keeps in-frame clones, though not all of them. The data show some 72,000 clones, 80% seen once. The sample comes from a study of blood T cell repertoires in COVID-19. Study overall: Sources were T cells, B-cell-depleted T cells, or PBMCs; the material itself was cDNA or gDNA.

Germline V gene data show CDR1 as SGHRS and CDR2 as YFSETQ. The J segment lost 6 bases and the V segment lost 0 bases, leaving 3 bases of the junction unmatched. The CDR3 runs 14 residues. Sequencing was done on a sample of peripheral blood. The sequence was collected from a man aged 50-59 years with COVID-19, enrolled during active disease. This sequence joins TRBV5-1 and TRBJ2-1; TRBD1 matches at 7 bases. CDR3 sequence: CASSLGQGPNEQFF. In DNA, the CDR3 is TGCGCCAGCAGCTTGGGACAGGGCCCCAATGAGCAGTTCTTC.